Detailed here is one T cell receptor (beta chain). Original analysis: The authors estimated nucleated cell counts from reference gene primer amplification. Produced via immunoSEQ multiplex PCR; TCRdb's table is partial and in-frame only. V and J calls and clone size are as listed in that table; D and trimming were resolved from the DNA. The table includes approximately 61,000 clones, 85% detected once. The data are from a study of blood T cell repertoires in COVID-19. Study-level background: Some COVID-19 samples were acute and others convalescent; all came from the United States, Italy and Spain. PBMCs, B-cell-depleted T cells, or T cells provided the cDNA or gDNA that made up the material.

This sequence was found in a man aged 65-85 years with acute or convalescent COVID-19. Sequencing was done on a sample of peripheral blood.

CDR3 in DNA: TGTGCCAGCAGCCCGGGACAGAACTATGGCTACACCTTC. This sequence encodes CASSPGQNYGYTF. This chain uses TRBV6-6 with TRBJ1-2; TRBD1 matches at 7 bases. Germline lookup yields CDR1 MNHNY and CDR2 SVGAGI (reference sequence). The CDR3 extends over 13 amino acids. J was trimmed by 2 bases and V by 6 bases; bases with no gene match: 3.